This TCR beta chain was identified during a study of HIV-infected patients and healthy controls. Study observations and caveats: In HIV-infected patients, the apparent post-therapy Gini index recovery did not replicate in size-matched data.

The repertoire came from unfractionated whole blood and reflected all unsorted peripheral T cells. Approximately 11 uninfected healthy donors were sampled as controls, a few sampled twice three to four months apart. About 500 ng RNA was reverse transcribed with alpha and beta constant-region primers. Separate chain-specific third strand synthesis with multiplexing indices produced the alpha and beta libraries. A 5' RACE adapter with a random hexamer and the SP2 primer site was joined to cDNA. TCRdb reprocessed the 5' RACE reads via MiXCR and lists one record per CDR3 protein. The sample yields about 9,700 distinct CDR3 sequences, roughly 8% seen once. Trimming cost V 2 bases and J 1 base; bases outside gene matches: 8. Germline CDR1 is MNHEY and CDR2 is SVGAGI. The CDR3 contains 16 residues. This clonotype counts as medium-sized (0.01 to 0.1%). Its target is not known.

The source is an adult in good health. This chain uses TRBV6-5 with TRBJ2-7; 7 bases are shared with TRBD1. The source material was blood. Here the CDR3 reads CASSYDDRVWSYEQYF. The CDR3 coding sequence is TGTGCCAGCAGTTACGACGACAGGGTATGGTCCTACGAGCAGTACTTC.